The subject of this entry is one TCR beta chain. No antigen is known for it. No clone much larger than this one lies a single base away; base qualities are absent. The collaborating institutions used their own protocols to collect whole blood in K2EDTA tubes. Collaborator samples were shipped for TCRbeta analysis as frozen whole blood, isolated PBMCs, or DNA extracted from either sample type. The sample originates from a study of blood T cell repertoires in COVID-19 (dated by TCRdb to 2019 to 2021). In terms of the full investigation: The collaborator samples originated in the United States, Italy and Spain and spanned the acute and convalescent phases of COVID-19. The prospective study material was composed of cDNA or gDNA derived from T cells, B-cell-depleted T cells, or PBMCs. Subjects who had been exposed to COVID-19, were actively infected with it, or had recovered from it provided the deeply sampled blood TCRbeta repertoires that made up the dataset. The repertoires were made available in a free public database intended to serve as a resource for research on the immune response to SARS-CoV-2. The samples were drawn from the first 160 participants of the ongoing ImmuneRACE study and from 1,200 or so subjects provided by 6 global collaborators. The sample metadata nearly always contained a de-identified subject ID, COVID-19 status, age in years and sex. HLA class I and class II types, where available, came from metadata supplied by the sample provider rather than from assay-based typing. General findings and caveats noted by the study authors: Clinical and demographic metadata were provided uncurated, with the amount varying by source and participant.

TCRbeta CDR3 regions were amplified from genomic DNA by means of the immunoSEQ Assay, a bias-controlled multiplex PCR. Per the authors' processing: Nucleated cell counts per sample were estimated from amplification of reference gene primers within the assay. Sequence reads were collapsed and filtered to measure the absolute abundance of every unique TCRbeta CDR3 rearrangement. For each sample, productive Simpson clonality was calculated as the square root of Simpson's diversity index over productive rearrangements. Drawn from immuneACCESS, this table holds only the in-frame rearrangements with V and J called that TCRdb kept. Clones are partly lost; checked studies trace under half to an unresolved V gene and leave the rest unexplained. The V and J calls and the clone size are those of that table, but D and trimming were determined from the DNA. In all, the sample holds about 83,000 clones, and 65% to 85% of those were seen once. Of the sample, around 15% is held by the ten largest clones.

The origin of this receptor is a woman older than 75 with acute or convalescent COVID-19. Specimen: peripheral blood.

The CDR3 protein sequence reads: CASSYTQGLNTEAFF. The nucleotide sequence reads TGTGCCAGCTCATACACCCAGGGCTTGAACACTGAAGCTTTCTTT. This chain is built from TRBV18 and TRBJ1-1; 5 matching bases give a weak D call of TRBD1. The germline V gene provides CDR1 KGHSH and CDR2 LQKENI. The CDR3 starts with the cysteine, ends with the phenylalanine, and has 15 residues. Only CDR3 DNA is held: 45 bases, read in frame from base 1. Between the V and J ends, shortened by 5 bases and 0 bases respectively, the junction contains 13 bases.